This TCR beta chain was sequenced in a study of blood T cells in healthy people across ages (dated by TCRdb to between 2014 and 2017). In the study overall: In model experiments, template switching captured roughly one uniquely barcoded TCR beta cDNA molecule for every two T cells. Using deep sequencing normalized with unique cDNA molecular identifiers, the study measured how TCR beta repertoire diversity changes with age. The donors were split into four age groups: young (average about 15 years), middle-aged (39), aged (about 62) and long-lived (under 90). To avoid experimental bias, donors of different ages were spread randomly across the sequencing lanes. For two donors (one aged 18 to 30 and one aged 80 or older), the study analyzed two additional independent replicas of 1 million unique cDNA reads from the same blood draw.

What the authors observed across the whole study: Compared with the aged group, more naive CD4+ T cells, fewer expanded clones and increased TCR diversity were shown by the long-lived group, suggesting age selection. Since profiling was done on bulk unsorted PBMCs, naive and antigen-experienced compartments could not be conclusively compared. Estimates of total diversity based on one million sequenced T cells were considered lower bounds and underestimates. The percentage of naive T cells measured by flow cytometry correlated strongly with observed TCR beta diversity. Observed TCR beta diversity per million T cells fell roughly linearly with age, and a significant reduction was already apparent by age around 40. Donor CMV infection status was unknown, potentially confounding age-related changes in expanded clonotypes.

The CDR3 goes from the cysteine to the phenylalanine over 16 residues. Only the CDR3 DNA is retained, 48 bases long and in frame from the first base. From V the trimming removes 5 bases and from J it removes 11 bases, while the gene matches leave 18 bases of the junction unaccounted for. The germline V gene provides CDR1 MNHNS and CDR2 SASEGT. Donors were 40 or so systemically healthy Caucasian individuals from Russia aged about 6 to 100 years. Roughly 9.5 milliliters of peripheral blood were drawn from each donor into EDTA-treated Vacutainer tubes. Ficoll-Paque density-gradient centrifugation was used to isolate PBMCs, with at least 7 million obtained per sample. Total RNA, at least 6 micrograms per sample, was extracted from PBMCs with Trizol reagent. The percentages of naive CD45RAhigh/CD27high T cells were determined by flow cytometry on a PBMC aliquot from every donor. Note on this clonotype: There is no known antigen for this receptor. Per-nucleotide qualities are absent, and no much larger clonotype sits a single base away.

Libraries were constructed by 5' RACE. The data were produced on an Illumina HiSeq 2500. A second roughly 6 to 12 cycle PCR used a sample-barcoded 5' primer and a J-beta primer mix. A template-switch 5' adaptor carrying 12 random nucleotides introduced a unique molecular identifier onto each TCR beta cDNA molecule. At least 2.5 million CDR3-containing paired-end reads were obtained from each sample. The Mint cDNA synthesis kit, primed by a TRBC-specific oligonucleotide, was used to synthesize first-strand cDNA from all RNA. Following uracil-DNA glycosylase treatment, a first 18-cycle PCR with universal primers M1SS and BC2_uni_R was performed on all cDNA. In the original analysis: Each sample was normalized by randomly selecting 1 million high-quality reads, each carrying a distinct molecular identifier. Reads sharing molecular identifiers were discarded rather than binned into consensus sequences. MiTCR, run with a Q25 quality threshold and the strictest error-elimination algorithm, handled CDR3 identification, clonotype clustering and error correction. Lower-bound total TCR beta diversity was estimated with a nonparametric unseen species model using Euler transformation. The public reads were reprocessed in TCRdb via fastp at Q25 and MiXCR, keeping in-frame beta chains. Under each unique CDR3 protein, matching rows form one entry showing the most common genes and DNA. TCRdb's processing, not the authors' own work, is the source of the V and J calls. This sample comprises hundreds of thousands of distinct CDR3 sequences, roughly 56% of them detected only once. The top ten clonotypes cover around 25% of the sample.

The specimen was blood. The chain employs TRBV6-1 and TRBJ1-5, with TRBD1 matching 7 junction bases. This sequence was found in a man aged 35 to 55 in good health. The DNA sequence follows: TGTGCCAGCAGTAAGCTAGGTGGGACAGATCAAATTACCCAGCATTTT. This sequence encodes CASSKLGGTDQITQHF.